This TCR beta chain was found in a study of blood T cells in healthy people across ages. On the study more broadly: About one barcoded beta molecule per two T cells came from capture by template switching.

In the case of this clonotype: The antigen remains unidentified.

A second PCR, run for about 7 to 12 cycles, used a sample-barcoded 5' primer plus a J-beta primer mix. Using its own MiXCR run on the 5' RACE reads, TCRdb lists one record per CDR3 protein. The data contain around 1,700,000 distinct CDR3 sequences, 28% of them singletons. The CDR3 contains 15 residues. Germline CDR1 is LGHNT and CDR2 is FRNRAP. The V end lost 7 bases, the J end lost 3 bases, and 16 bases lay between the germline ends. The sample, approximately 11 milliliters of peripheral blood, was drawn from each donor. Study-wide findings and caveats: Age showed a roughly linear inverse relationship with TCR beta diversity per million T cells. Unsorted PBMC material precluded a definitive naive versus antigen-experienced comparison.

The clonotype was recovered from a woman aged 25-40 years in good health. Sequenced sample: blood. This chain uses TRBV12-5 with TRBJ1-5, with D possibly matching TRBD1 (5 bases). The CDR3 spells CASDPGTVLNQPQHF. The CDR3 DNA reads as TGTGCTAGTGATCCCGGGACCGTGCTCAATCAGCCCCAGCATTTT.